Listed below are T cell receptor beta chains from one sample, sequenced in a study of technical replicates of blood from a few donors. The data were produced by immunoSEQ multiplex PCR, yet TCRdb's version contains in-frame clones alone and is incomplete. The table lists under 110,000 clones, nearly 96% of them singletons. Sequencing was carried out using T cells isolated from PBMCs. The receptors originated from a human donor in good health. CDR3s include the opening cysteine and the closing phenylalanine or tryptophan. The order of the fields is V gene, J gene, D gene, clone size, CDR3 DNA, CDR3 protein. A D gene is named only where the DNA matches it firmly. Some rows mark clone size as missing; the rest say once, few, many or name a class of expanded clone.

TRBV5-1	TRBJ2-7	TRBD2	.	TGCGCCAGCAGCCCTGGACTAGCGGGGAACGAGCAGTACTTC	CASSPGLAGNEQYF
TRBV19	TRBJ1-3	TRBD1	.	TGTGCCAGTAGTACCATAAAAATGACAGGGAAATCCGGCTCTGGAAACACCATATATTTT	CASSTIKMTGKSGSGNTIYF
TRBV19	TRBJ2-7	.	.	TGTGCCAGTAGTGCGTCGGGGAAACCCTACGAGCAGTACTTC	CASSASGKPYEQYF
TRBV7-6	TRBJ1-2	TRBD1	.	TGTGCCAGCAGCTCTCGGGGACAGGGCTACAGTGGCTACACCTTC	CASSSRGQGYSGYTF
TRBV19	TRBJ1-6	.	.	TGTGCCAGTAGAATTGGGAGCAGCGCACCCCTCCACTTT	CASRIGSSAPLHF
TRBV11-2	TRBJ1-1	.	.	TGTGCCAGCAGACCCTCGGCGCGGACTGAAGCTTTCTTT	CASRPSARTEAFF
TRBV5-4	TRBJ2-7	TRBD1	.	TGTGCCAGCAGCCTGAGGGGGACAGGGTACTACGAGCAGTACTTC	CASSLRGTGYYEQYF
TRBV4-1	TRBJ1-5	.	.	TGCGCCAGCAGCCAAAGACAGTATAGCAATCAGCCCCAGCATTTT	CASSQRQYSNQPQHF
TRBV2	TRBJ1-3	.	.	TGTGCCAGCAGTATGGACAACTCTGGAAACACCATATATTTT	CASSMDNSGNTIYF
TRBV27	TRBJ2-7	.	.	TGTGCCAGCAGTTCCTGGACAGCCAGTTCCTACGAGCAGTACTTC	CASSSWTASSYEQYF
TRBV7-9	TRBJ1-2	.	.	TGTGCCAGCAGCTCCCGGGGTAGCTATGGCTACACCTTC	CASSSRGSYGYTF
TRBV25-1	TRBJ1-1	.	.	TGTGCCAGCAGTGAAGGAGGACTGAACACTGAAGCTTTCTTT	CASSEGGLNTEAFF
TRBV28	TRBJ2-1	.	.	TGTGCCAGCAGTTTAGACCCCAGGTTGAACAATGAGCAGTTCTTC	CASSLDPRLNNEQFF
TRBV20-1	TRBJ1-1	.	.	TGCAGTGCTAATTTTCCGGCTGAAGCTTTCTTT	CSANFPAEAFF
TRBV5-1	TRBJ2-4	.	once	TGCGCCAGCAGCTTAGAGGCCAAAAACATTCAGTACTTC	CASSLEAKNIQYF
TRBV19	TRBJ1-4	.	.	TGTGCCAGTAGTATATCACAGGAGAATGAAAAACTGTTTTTT	CASSISQENEKLFF
TRBV2	TRBJ2-7	.	once	TGTGCCAGCAGCCACTACGAGCAGTACTTC	CASSHYEQYF
TRBV23-1	TRBJ2-7	.	.	TGCGCCAGCAGTCTTCACTACGAGCAGTACTTC	CASSLHYEQYF
TRBV11-2	TRBJ2-4	TRBD2	.	TGTGCCAGCAGCTTACTTGGGCGGGGGAGTTGGCTTCAGTACTTC	CASSLLGRGSWLQYF
TRBV27	TRBJ1-5	.	once	TGTGCCAGCAGTTTAGAGAAACGACAGCCCCAGCATTTT	CASSLEKRQPQHF
TRBV19	TRBJ1-1	.	few	TGTGCCAGTAGAACACAGGGTGCAACTGAAGCTTTCTTT	CASRTQGATEAFF
TRBV28	TRBJ2-1	.	.	TGTGCCAGCATCCGCGTCGCAGGATCCTACAATGAGCAGTTCTTC	CASIRVAGSYNEQFF
TRBV6-5	TRBJ2-7	.	.	TGTGCCACCGCGTTCCCCATCTACGAGCAGTACTTC	CATAFPIYEQYF
TRBV7-3	TRBJ1-1	.	few	TGTGCCAGCAGCATCGACAGTAACACTGAAGCTTTCTTT	CASSIDSNTEAFF
TRBV4-2	TRBJ2-1	TRBD2	.	TGTGCCAGCAGAATGGGGGGGGAGCAGTTCTTC	CASRMGGEQFF
TRBV19	TRBJ1-3	TRBD1	.	TGTGCCAGTACCGACAGGGGAACTGGAAACACCATATATTTT	CASTDRGTGNTIYF
TRBV5-4	TRBJ2-1	TRBD2	.	TGTGCCAGCAGTCCGACTAGCGGGAGGGCCGGGGATGAGCAGTTCTTC	CASSPTSGRAGDEQFF
TRBV6-1	TRBJ2-5	.	.	TGTGCCAGCAGTGAAGTAGCCCGCCAGAGGTACTTC	CASSEVARQRYF
TRBV30	TRBJ1-4	TRBD1	.	TGTGCCTGGAGTCGATGCCAAGGGACAGGGGGGGGAAAACTGTTTTTT	CAWSRCQGTGGGKLFF
TRBV6-5	TRBJ1-6	.	.	TGTGCCAGCAGTTACCGGAATTCACCCCTCCACTTT	CASSYRNSPLHF
TRBV28	TRBJ1-4	.	.	TGTGCCAGCAGTTTGGCCAGGCTTGCAACTAATGAAAAACTGTTTTTT	CASSLARLATNEKLFF
TRBV27	TRBJ2-7	.	.	TGTGCCAGCAGTTTATCGCGTGCCTACGAGCAGTACTTC	CASSLSRAYEQYF
TRBV6-1	TRBJ2-2	TRBD1	many	TGTGCCAGCAGGAGACAGGGGCGGTACACCGGGGAGCTGTTTTTT	CASRRQGRYTGELFF
TRBV7-3	TRBJ2-2	TRBD1	.	TGTGCCAGCAGCCTAAGGGGGCGCAGCACCGGGGAGCTGTTTTTT	CASSLRGRSTGELFF
TRBV30	TRBJ2-1	.	.	TGTGCCTGGATTGGAGGGCAGTCCTACAATGAGCAGTTCTTC	CAWIGGQSYNEQFF
TRBV13	TRBJ1-1	TRBD1	.	TGTGCCAGCAGCTTTAGACAGGGGAGAGGGAACACTGAAGCTTTCTTT	CASSFRQGRGNTEAFF
TRBV6-6	TRBJ1-1	.	.	TGTGCCAGCAGTTACCCACCCGGACATATCGGTGAAGCTTTCTTT	CASSYPPGHIGEAFF
TRBV23-1	TRBJ2-2	TRBD2	.	TGCGCCAGCAGTCCTCGTATTCCGGGACTAGCGGGAGATAAAACCGGGGAGCTGTTTTTT	CASSPRIPGLAGDKTGELFF
TRBV5-1	TRBJ1-1	.	.	TGCGCCAGCAGCTTGGGAGGTGTTCAGACTGAAGCTTTCTTT	CASSLGGVQTEAFF
TRBV10-2	TRBJ2-7	.	few	TGCGCCAGCAGTGAGCCTGACAGAATCCGTCAGTACTTC	CASSEPDRIRQYF
TRBV5-6	TRBJ2-7	.	.	TGTGCCAGCAGCTTGGAGGGTAAGGGGAACTCCTACGAGCAGTACTTC	CASSLEGKGNSYEQYF
TRBV28	TRBJ2-7	TRBD1	.	TGTGCCAGCAGCGCGGTGGGACAGGGTGTAGGGGAGCAGTACTTC	CASSAVGQGVGEQYF
TRBV2	TRBJ2-1	TRBD2	.	TGTGCCAGCAGTGGGACTAGCGGGGTCTACAATGAGCAGTTCTTC	CASSGTSGVYNEQFF
TRBV13	TRBJ2-3	.	.	TGTGCCAGCAGCTTGACCAGGGATACGCAGTATTTT	CASSLTRDTQYF
TRBV13	TRBJ2-1	.	.	TGTGCCAGCAACTATAAGAGGGGGAGTGGATCCTACAATGAGCAGTTCTTC	CASNYKRGSGSYNEQFF
TRBV19	TRBJ2-1	TRBD1	few	TGTGCCAGTAGTAACCGGGACAGGGGAAATGAGCAGTTCTTC	CASSNRDRGNEQFF
TRBV7-6	TRBJ1-4	.	.	TGTGCCAGCAGCTTATATGCAACTAATGAAAAACTGTTTTTT	CASSLYATNEKLFF
TRBV5-1	TRBJ2-2	.	.	TGCGCCAGCAGCCAGAACTTTAGAGGGCCCACCGGGGAGCTGTTTTTT	CASSQNFRGPTGELFF
TRBV6-1	TRBJ1-1	TRBD1	.	TGTGCCAGCAGTGAGGGGGGGACAGGGAGGACTGAAGCTTTCTTT	CASSEGGTGRTEAFF
TRBV11-2	TRBJ2-1	.	.	TGTGCCAGCAGCTTTTTCTATGAGCAGTTCTTC	CASSFFYEQFF
TRBV2	TRBJ2-5	TRBD1	.	TGTGCCAGCAGTGAATCGCCGACAGGGGGTGAGACCCAGTACTTC	CASSESPTGGETQYF
TRBV28	TRBJ1-2	TRBD1	.	TGTGCCAGCGCCTTAGGGACAGGGACCTATGGCTACACCTTC	CASALGTGTYGYTF
TRBV5-1	TRBJ1-4	TRBD1	.	TGCGCCAGCAGCTTGGAGAGCAGGGGGCGCTCCTTGAATGAAAAACTGTTTTTT	CASSLESRGRSLNEKLFF